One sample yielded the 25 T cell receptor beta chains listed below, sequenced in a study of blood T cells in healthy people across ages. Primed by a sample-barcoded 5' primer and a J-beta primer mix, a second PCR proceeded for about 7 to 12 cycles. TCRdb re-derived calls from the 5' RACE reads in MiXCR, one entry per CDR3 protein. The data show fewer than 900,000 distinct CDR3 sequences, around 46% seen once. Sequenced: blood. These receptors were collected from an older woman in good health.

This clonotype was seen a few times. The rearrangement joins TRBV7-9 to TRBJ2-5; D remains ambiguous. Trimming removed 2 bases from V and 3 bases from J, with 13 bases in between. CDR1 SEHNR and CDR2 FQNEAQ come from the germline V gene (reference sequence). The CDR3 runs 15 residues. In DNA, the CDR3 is TGTGCCAGCAGCTTAAGGGCTAGTATAGAAGAGACCCAGTACTTC. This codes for CASSLRASIEETQYF.

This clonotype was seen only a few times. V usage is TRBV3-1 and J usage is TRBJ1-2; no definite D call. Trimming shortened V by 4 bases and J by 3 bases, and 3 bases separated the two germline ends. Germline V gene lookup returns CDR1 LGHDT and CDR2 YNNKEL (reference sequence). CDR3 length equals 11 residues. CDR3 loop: CASSRYYGYTF. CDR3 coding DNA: TGTGCCAGCAGCCGATACTATGGCTACACCTTC.

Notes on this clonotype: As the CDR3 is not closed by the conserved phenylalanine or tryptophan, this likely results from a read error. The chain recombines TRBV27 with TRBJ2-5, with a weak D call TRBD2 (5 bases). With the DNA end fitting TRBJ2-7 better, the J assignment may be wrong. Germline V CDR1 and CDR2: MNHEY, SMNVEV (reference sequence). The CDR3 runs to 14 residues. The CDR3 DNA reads TGTGCCAGCAGTTCCCCGGACTTTATAAACGAGCAGTACCTC. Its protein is CASSSPDFINEQYL.

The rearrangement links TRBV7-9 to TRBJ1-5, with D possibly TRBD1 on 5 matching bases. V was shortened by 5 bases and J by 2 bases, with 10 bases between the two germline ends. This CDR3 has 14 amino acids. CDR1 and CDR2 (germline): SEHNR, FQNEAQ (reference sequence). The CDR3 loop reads CASSGTDGNQPQHF. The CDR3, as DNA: TGTGCCAGCAGCGGGACCGACGGCAATCAGCCCCAGCATTTT. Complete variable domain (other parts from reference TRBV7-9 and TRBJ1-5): DTGVSQNPRHKITKRGQNVTFRCDPISEHNRLYWYRQTLGQGPEFLTYFQNEAQLEKSRLLSDRFSAERPKGSFSTLEIQRTEQGDSAMYLCASSGTDGNQPQHFGDGTRLSIL.

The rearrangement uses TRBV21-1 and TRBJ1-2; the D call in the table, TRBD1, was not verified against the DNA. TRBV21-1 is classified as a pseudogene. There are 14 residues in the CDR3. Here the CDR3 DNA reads TGTGCCAGCAGCACGCCGAGGGGAGACTATGGCTACACCTTC. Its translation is CASSTPRGDYGYTF.

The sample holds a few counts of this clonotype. The CDR3 is CASSLGLGLAGGKYNEQFF. The CDR3 coding sequence is TGTGCCAGCAGTTTAGGATTGGGACTAGCGGGTGGAAAGTACAATGAGCAGTTCTTC. This chain links TRBV12-3 or TRBV12-4 with TRBJ2-1; 12 bases match TRBD2. The CDR3 extends over 19 amino acids. The V segment lost 1 base and the J segment 4 bases; nucleotides outside the gene matches: 11.

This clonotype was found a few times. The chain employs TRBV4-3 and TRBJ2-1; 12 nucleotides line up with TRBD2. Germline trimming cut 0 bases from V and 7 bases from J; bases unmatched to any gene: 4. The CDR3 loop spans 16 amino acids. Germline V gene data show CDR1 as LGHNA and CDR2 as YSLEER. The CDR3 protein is CASSQERTSGKNEQFF. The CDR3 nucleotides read TGCGCCAGCAGCCAAGAAAGGACTAGCGGGAAAAATGAGCAGTTCTTC.

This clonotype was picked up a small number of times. The CDR3 here is CSAAHTKNTEAFF. CDR3 coding DNA: TGCAGCGCTGCCCATACGAAGAACACTGAAGCTTTCTTT. This chain connects TRBV29-1 to TRBJ1-1; D not resolved. This CDR3 comprises 13 residues. Germline V gene lookup returns CDR1 SQVTM and CDR2 ANQGSEA. V shed 7 bases and J shed 1 base, with 13 bases lying between them. The full variable domain, its missing parts supplied by reference TRBV29-1 and TRBJ1-1, is SAVISQKPSRDICQRGTSLTIQCQVDSQVTMMFWYRQQPGQSLTLIATANQGSEATYESGFVIDKFPISRPNLTFSTLTVSNMSPEDSSIYLCSAAHTKNTEAFFGQGTRLTVV.

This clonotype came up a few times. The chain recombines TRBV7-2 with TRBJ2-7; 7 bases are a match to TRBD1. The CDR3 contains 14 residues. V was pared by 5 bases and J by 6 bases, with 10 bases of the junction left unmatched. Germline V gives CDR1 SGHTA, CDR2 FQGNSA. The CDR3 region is CASSKIIQGSEQYF. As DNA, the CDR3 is TGTGCCAGCAGCAAGATAATACAGGGGAGCGAGCAGTACTTC.

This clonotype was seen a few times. Here the CDR3 DNA reads TGCGCCAGCAGCCCCCGAGGGGGGGCCACCTACGAGCAGTACTTC. It yields the protein CASSPRGGATYEQYF. The chain couples TRBV5-1 to TRBJ2-7; weak D call: TRBD2 (7 bases). V was shortened by 4 bases and J by 2 bases, with 16 bases between the two germline ends. Germline V gene data show CDR1 as SGHRS and CDR2 as YFSETQ. The CDR3 covers 15 residues.

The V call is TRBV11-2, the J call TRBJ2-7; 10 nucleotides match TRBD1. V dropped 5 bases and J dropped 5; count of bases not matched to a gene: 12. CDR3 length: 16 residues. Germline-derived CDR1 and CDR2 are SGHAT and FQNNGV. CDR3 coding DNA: TGTGCCAGCAGCCCTCTGACGGGACAGGGGTCCCACGAGCAGTACTTC. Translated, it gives CASSPLTGQGSHEQYF.

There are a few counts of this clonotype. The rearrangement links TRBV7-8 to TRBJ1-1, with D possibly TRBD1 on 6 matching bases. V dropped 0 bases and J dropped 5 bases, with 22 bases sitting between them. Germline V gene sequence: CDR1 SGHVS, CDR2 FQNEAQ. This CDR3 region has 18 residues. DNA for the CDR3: TGTGCCAGCAGCTTAGCACCATGGTCGGGGGCTGCTCGAACTGAAGCTTTCTTT. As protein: CASSLAPWSGAARTEAFF.

This CDR3 reads CASHTIDRVNTEAFF. CDR3 bases: TGTGCCAGCCATACCATTGACAGAGTGAACACTGAAGCTTTCTTT. The chain links TRBV19 to TRBJ1-1, with D possibly matching TRBD1 (5 bases). There are 15 residues in the CDR3. V was pared by 9 bases and J by 0 bases, with 17 bases between. Germline CDR1 and CDR2: LNHDA and SQIVND (reference sequence).

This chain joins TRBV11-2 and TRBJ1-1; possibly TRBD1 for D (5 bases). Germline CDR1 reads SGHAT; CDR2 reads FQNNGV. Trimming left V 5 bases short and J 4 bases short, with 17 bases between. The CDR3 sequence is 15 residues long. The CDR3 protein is CASSRSQGQSTEAFF. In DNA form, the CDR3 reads TGTGCCAGCAGCCGCAGCCAGGGCCAGAGCACTGAAGCTTTCTTT.

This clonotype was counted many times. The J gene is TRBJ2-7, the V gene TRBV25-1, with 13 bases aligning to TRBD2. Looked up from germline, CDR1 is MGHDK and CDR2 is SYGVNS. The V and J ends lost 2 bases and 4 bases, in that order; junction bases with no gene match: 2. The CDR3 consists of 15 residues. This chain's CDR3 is CASSEGTSGIYEQYF. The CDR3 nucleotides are TGTGCCAGCAGTGAAGGGACTAGCGGGATATACGAGCAGTACTTC.

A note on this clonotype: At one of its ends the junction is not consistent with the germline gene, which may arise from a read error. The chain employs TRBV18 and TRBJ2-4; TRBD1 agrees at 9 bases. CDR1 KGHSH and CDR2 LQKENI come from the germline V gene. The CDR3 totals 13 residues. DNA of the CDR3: TGTGCCGGCTCAGCAGGACAGGGGAGCGGGCAGTACTTC. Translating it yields CAGSAGQGSGQYF.

The CDR3 nucleotides read TGCGCCAGCAGCTTAGGGGCCCTTCTGCCTGAAGCTTTCTTT. Translating gives CASSLGALLPEAFF. This chain links TRBV5-1 with TRBJ1-1; D is possibly TRBD1 (5 bases). From germline, CDR1 is SGHRS and CDR2 YFSETQ. CDR3 length: 14 residues. The V gene lost 2 bases and the J gene lost 6 bases, with 14 bases spanning the gap.

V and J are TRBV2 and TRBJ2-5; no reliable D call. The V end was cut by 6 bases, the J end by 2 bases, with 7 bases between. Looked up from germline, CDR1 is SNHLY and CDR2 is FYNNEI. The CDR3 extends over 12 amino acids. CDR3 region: CASRRFQETQYF. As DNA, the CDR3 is TGTGCCAGCAGGCGATTTCAAGAGACCCAGTACTTC. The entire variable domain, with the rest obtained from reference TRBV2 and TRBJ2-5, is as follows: EPEVTQTPSHQVTQMGQEVILRCVPISNHLYFYWYRQILGQKVEFLVSFYNNEISEKSEIFDDQFSVERPDGSNFTLKIRSTKLEDSAMYFCASRRFQETQYFGPGTRLLVL.

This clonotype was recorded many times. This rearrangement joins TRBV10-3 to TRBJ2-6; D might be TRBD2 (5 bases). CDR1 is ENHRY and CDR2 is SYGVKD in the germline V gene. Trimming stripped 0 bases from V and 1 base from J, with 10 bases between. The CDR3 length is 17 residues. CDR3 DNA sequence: TGTGCCATCAGTGAGTCTGGACTGGTATCTGGGGCCAACGTCCTGACTTTC. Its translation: CAISESGLVSGANVLTF.

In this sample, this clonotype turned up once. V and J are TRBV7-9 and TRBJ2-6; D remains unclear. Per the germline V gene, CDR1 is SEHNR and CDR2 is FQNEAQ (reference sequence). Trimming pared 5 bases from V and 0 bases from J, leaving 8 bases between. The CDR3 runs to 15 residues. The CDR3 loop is CASSGIRSGANVLTF. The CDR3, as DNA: TGTGCCAGCAGCGGTATACGCTCTGGGGCCAACGTCCTGACTTTC.

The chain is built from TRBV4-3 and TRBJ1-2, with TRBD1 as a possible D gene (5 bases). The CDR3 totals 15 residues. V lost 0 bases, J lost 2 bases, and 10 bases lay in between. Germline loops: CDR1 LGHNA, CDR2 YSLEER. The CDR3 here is CASSQETDSNYGYTF. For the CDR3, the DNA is TGCGCCAGCAGCCAAGAGACAGACTCCAACTATGGCTACACCTTC.

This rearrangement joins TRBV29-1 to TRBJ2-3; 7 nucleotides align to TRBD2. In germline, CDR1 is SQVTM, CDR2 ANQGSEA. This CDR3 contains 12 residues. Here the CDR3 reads CIVGGITDTQYF. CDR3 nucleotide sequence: TGCATCGTCGGGGGGATCACAGATACGCAGTATTTT.

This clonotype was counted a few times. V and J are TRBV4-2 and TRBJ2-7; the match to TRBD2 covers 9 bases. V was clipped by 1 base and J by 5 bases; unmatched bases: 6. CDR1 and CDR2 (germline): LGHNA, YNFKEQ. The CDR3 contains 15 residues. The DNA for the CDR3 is TGTGCCAGCAGCCAAGCGCGGGGGGGCAGGAACGAGCAGTACTTC. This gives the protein CASSQARGGRNEQYF.

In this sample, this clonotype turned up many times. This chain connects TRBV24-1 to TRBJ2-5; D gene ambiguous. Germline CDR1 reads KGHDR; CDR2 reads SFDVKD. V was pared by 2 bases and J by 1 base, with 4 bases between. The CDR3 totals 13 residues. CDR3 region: CATSDSAQETQYF. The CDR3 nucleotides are TGTGCCACCAGTGATTCGGCCCAAGAGACCCAGTACTTC.

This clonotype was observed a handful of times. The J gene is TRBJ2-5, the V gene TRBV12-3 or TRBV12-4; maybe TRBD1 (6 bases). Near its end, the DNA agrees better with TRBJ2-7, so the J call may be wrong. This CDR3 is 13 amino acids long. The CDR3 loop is CASRNTGRNEQYF. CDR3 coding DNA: TGTGCCAGCAGAAATACAGGGCGCAACGAGCAGTACTTC.